This entry lists 17 T cell receptor beta chains sequenced from one sample in a study of T cells in localized non-small cell lung cancer. Method: immunoSEQ multiplex PCR; TCRdb's copy keeps in-frame clones and lacks some. The repertoire holds about 24,000 clones, with approximately 90% as singletons. Sequencing was performed on peripheral blood, taken before any cancer treatment. Receptor source: a woman aged 35-70 years with stage I lung adenocarcinoma.

The chain couples TRBV7-9 to TRBJ2-7, with D hard to call. Trimming cost V 10 bases and J 3 bases, with 10 bases left between them. Germline lookup yields CDR1 SEHNR and CDR2 FQNEAQ (reference sequence). This CDR3 spans 11 amino acids. CDR3 protein: CATSEFYEQYF. CDR3 in DNA: TGTGCCACCTCCGAGTTCTACGAGCAGTACTTC.

The chain is built from TRBV16 and TRBJ2-3; 7 nucleotides line up with TRBD2. The CDR3 sequence is 14 residues long. The V gene's germline CDR1 is KGHSY and CDR2 FQNENV. V lost 6 bases, J lost 9 bases, and 12 bases stayed unmatched. Here the CDR3 reads CASSPNTGGRTQYF. The CDR3 DNA reads as TGTGCCAGCAGTCCTAATACGGGGGGAAGAACGCAGTATTTT.

V usage is TRBV10-1 and J usage is TRBJ2-2; 7 bases align to TRBD1. The junction had 5 bases not matched to a gene; V was cut back by 3 bases and J by 7 bases. Germline lookup yields CDR1 WNHNN and CDR2 SYGVQD (reference sequence). This CDR3 has 14 residues. The CDR3 coding sequence is TGCGCCAGCAGTGAAGGACGACAGGGCGGGGAGCTGTTTTTT. Its translation is CASSEGRQGGELFF.

The rearrangement uses TRBV28 and TRBJ1-5, with D perhaps matching TRBD1 (6 bases). There are 14 residues in the CDR3. The V end was cut by 6 bases, the J end by 4 bases, with 13 bases between. Per germline, CDR1 MDHEN and CDR2 SYDVKM. This CDR3 is CASSRGGGNQPQHF. CDR3 in DNA: TGTGCCAGCAGCCGAGGGGGGGGAAATCAGCCCCAGCATTTT. The full variable domain, with the rest looked up from reference TRBV28 and TRBJ1-5, is DVKVTQSSRYLVKRTGEKVFLECVQDMDHENMFWYRQDPGLGLRLIYFSYDVKMKEKGDIPEGYSVSREKKERFSLILESASTNQTSMYLCASSRGGGNQPQHFGDGTRLSIL.

Comments on this clone: An end of the junction differs from the germline gene, which may be a read error. Other DNA sequences within the sample encode an identical CDR3. The rearrangement links TRBV5-1 to TRBJ1-2; the D is unclear. There are 15 residues in the CDR3. Germline V gene data show CDR1 as SGHRS and CDR2 as YFSETQ. CDR3 loop: CASSLSPTHDDGYTF. The DNA for the CDR3 is TGCGCCAGCAGCTTATCACCGACCCATGATGATGGCTACACTTTC.

This sequence joins TRBV9 and TRBJ2-1, with TRBD1 as a possible D gene (5 bases). The ends were cut back, 0 bases at V and 0 bases at J, with 10 bases in the middle. The CDR3 extends over 16 amino acids. Germline CDR1 and CDR2: SGDLS and YYNGEE. CDR3 sequence: CASSVAADNSYNEQFF. CDR3 sequence (DNA): TGTGCCAGCAGCGTAGCTGCGGACAACTCCTACAATGAGCAGTTCTTC.

The J gene is TRBJ2-3, the V gene TRBV19; D is ambiguous. V gave up 3 bases and J gave up 1 base, with 8 bases separating them. Per germline, CDR1 LNHDA and CDR2 SQIVND (reference sequence). The CDR3 runs 14 residues. CDR3 sequence reads: CASSIGAGTDTQYF. The DNA for the CDR3 is TGTGCCAGTAGTATCGGCGCAGGCACAGATACGCAGTATTTT.

This chain joins TRBV2 and TRBJ2-4, with TRBD2 identical over 7 bases. This CDR3 region has 16 residues. Germline values: CDR1 SNHLY, CDR2 FYNNEI. J lost 8 bases, V lost 3 bases, and 13 bases had no gene match. CDR3 region: CASSDIPGRGRDIQYF. CDR3 DNA: TGTGCCAGCAGTGATATCCCCGGGCGGGGGAGGGACATTCAGTACTTC. Supplemented by reference TRBV2 and TRBJ2-4, the full variable domain reads EPEVTQTPSHQVTQMGQEVILRCVPISNHLYFYWYRQILGQKVEFLVSFYNNEISEKSEIFDDQFSVERPDGSNFTLKIRSTKLEDSAMYFCASSDIPGRGRDIQYFGAGTRLSVL.

This chain links TRBV18 with TRBJ2-7; 9 bases are a match to TRBD2. The germline V gene encodes CDR1 KGHSH and CDR2 LQKENI. The CDR3 consists of 19 residues. Trimming at V came to 3 bases and at J to 9 bases, leaving 24 bases not matched to a gene. This CDR3 is CASSPAGRGGRAQRGRQYF. In DNA form, the CDR3 reads TGTGCCAGCTCACCGGCCGGAAGGGGCGGGAGGGCCCAGCGGGGTCGGCAGTACTTC.

V and J are TRBV19 and TRBJ1-2, with D uncertain. Trimming removed 8 bases from V and 4 bases from J, with 14 bases in between. CDR3 length: 13 residues. Germline V lookup: CDR1 LNHDA, CDR2 SQIVND (reference sequence). CDR3 bases: TGTGCCAGTCATGACGGCCGGATCTATGGCTACACCTTC. This gives the protein CASHDGRIYGYTF.

The chain recombines TRBV28 with TRBJ1-1; unclear D gene. The CDR3 contains 14 residues. The V and J ends lost 5 bases and 1 base respectively, with 11 bases between them. Germline CDR1 reads MDHEN; CDR2 reads SYDVKM. The CDR3 nucleotides read TGTGCCAGCAGTCCCGGGTCTGAGAACACTGAAGCTTTCTTT. Translation: CASSPGSENTEAFF.

The CDR3 nucleotides are TGTGCCAGCAGTCCAGGGGAAAACACCGGGGAGCTGTTTTTT. The encoded protein is CASSPGENTGELFF. The chain is built from TRBV28 and TRBJ2-2, with D perhaps matching TRBD1 (6 bases). The CDR3 is 14 amino acids. The germline V gene encodes CDR1 MDHEN and CDR2 SYDVKM. Deletions cut 5 bases from V and 2 bases from J, with 9 bases between. The full variable domain, its missing parts supplied by reference TRBV28 and TRBJ2-2, is DVKVTQSSRYLVKRTGEKVFLECVQDMDHENMFWYRQDPGLGLRLIYFSYDVKMKEKGDIPEGYSVSREKKERFSLILESASTNQTSMYLCASSPGENTGELFFGEGSRLTVL.

The V gene is TRBV29-1, the J gene TRBJ1-4, with 8 bases lining up with TRBD1. With 6 bases clipped from V and 15 bases from J, the junction kept 21 bases outside the gene matches. Germline CDR1 SQVTM, CDR2 ANQGSEA. This CDR3 region has 15 residues. The CDR3 DNA reads TGCAGCGTCTCCACGGTCCGGGACAGGACACGAGTGGTGTTTTTT. Translated, it gives CSVSTVRDRTRVVFF.

The genes are TRBV5-1 and TRBJ2-7; 9 bases line up with TRBD1. V was clipped by 3 bases and J by 4 bases; unmatched bases: 5. CDR1 and CDR2 from the germline V gene are SGHRS and YFSETQ. The CDR3 is 14 amino acids. This CDR3 reads CASSWEGQGYEQYF. CDR3 DNA: TGCGCCAGCAGCTGGGAGGGACAGGGATACGAGCAGTACTTC.

V is TRBV2 and J is TRBJ2-3; 12 nucleotides match TRBD2. Per the germline V gene, CDR1 is SNHLY and CDR2 is FYNNEI. Losses at the gene ends were 2 bases for V and 6 bases for J; bases not matched to a gene: 6. CDR3 length: 16 residues. CDR3 nucleotides: TGTGCCAGCAGTGAACTAGCGGGAGGGGGTGAGGATACGCAGTATTTT. The encoded protein is CASSELAGGGEDTQYF.

The chain carries TRBV19 and TRBJ2-5, with 9 bases identical to TRBD2. J lost 5 bases, V lost 3 bases, and 4 bases had no gene match. The germline V gene encodes CDR1 LNHDA and CDR2 SQIVND (reference sequence). The CDR3 extends over 14 amino acids. The CDR3 coding sequence is TGTGCCAGTAGTATGCCTAGCGGGATTGAGACCCAGTACTTC. Residues: CASSMPSGIETQYF.

J is TRBJ1-5 and V is TRBV21-1; whether TRBD1, the table's D call, matches the DNA was not checked. TRBV21-1 is shown as a pseudogene. This CDR3 contains 18 residues. The CDR3 here is CASPKPNGQHRLGQPQHF. The CDR3 bases are TGTGCCAGCCCTAAACCCAACGGCCAACACAGGCTGGGGCAGCCCCAGCATTTT.